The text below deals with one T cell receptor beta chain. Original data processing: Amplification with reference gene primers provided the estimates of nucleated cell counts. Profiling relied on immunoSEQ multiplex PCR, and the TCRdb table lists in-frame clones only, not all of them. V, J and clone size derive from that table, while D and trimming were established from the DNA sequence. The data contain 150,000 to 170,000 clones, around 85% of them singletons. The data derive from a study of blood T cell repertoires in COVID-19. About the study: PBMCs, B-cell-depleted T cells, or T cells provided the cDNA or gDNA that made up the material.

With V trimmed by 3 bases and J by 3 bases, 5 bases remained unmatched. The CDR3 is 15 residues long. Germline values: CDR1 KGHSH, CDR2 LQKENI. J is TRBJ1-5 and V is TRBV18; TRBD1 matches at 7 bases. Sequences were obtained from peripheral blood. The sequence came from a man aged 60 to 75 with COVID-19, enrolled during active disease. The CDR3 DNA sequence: TGTGCCAGCTCACCGACAGGGTCCCCCAATCAGCCCCAGCATTTT. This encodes CASSPTGSPNQPQHF.